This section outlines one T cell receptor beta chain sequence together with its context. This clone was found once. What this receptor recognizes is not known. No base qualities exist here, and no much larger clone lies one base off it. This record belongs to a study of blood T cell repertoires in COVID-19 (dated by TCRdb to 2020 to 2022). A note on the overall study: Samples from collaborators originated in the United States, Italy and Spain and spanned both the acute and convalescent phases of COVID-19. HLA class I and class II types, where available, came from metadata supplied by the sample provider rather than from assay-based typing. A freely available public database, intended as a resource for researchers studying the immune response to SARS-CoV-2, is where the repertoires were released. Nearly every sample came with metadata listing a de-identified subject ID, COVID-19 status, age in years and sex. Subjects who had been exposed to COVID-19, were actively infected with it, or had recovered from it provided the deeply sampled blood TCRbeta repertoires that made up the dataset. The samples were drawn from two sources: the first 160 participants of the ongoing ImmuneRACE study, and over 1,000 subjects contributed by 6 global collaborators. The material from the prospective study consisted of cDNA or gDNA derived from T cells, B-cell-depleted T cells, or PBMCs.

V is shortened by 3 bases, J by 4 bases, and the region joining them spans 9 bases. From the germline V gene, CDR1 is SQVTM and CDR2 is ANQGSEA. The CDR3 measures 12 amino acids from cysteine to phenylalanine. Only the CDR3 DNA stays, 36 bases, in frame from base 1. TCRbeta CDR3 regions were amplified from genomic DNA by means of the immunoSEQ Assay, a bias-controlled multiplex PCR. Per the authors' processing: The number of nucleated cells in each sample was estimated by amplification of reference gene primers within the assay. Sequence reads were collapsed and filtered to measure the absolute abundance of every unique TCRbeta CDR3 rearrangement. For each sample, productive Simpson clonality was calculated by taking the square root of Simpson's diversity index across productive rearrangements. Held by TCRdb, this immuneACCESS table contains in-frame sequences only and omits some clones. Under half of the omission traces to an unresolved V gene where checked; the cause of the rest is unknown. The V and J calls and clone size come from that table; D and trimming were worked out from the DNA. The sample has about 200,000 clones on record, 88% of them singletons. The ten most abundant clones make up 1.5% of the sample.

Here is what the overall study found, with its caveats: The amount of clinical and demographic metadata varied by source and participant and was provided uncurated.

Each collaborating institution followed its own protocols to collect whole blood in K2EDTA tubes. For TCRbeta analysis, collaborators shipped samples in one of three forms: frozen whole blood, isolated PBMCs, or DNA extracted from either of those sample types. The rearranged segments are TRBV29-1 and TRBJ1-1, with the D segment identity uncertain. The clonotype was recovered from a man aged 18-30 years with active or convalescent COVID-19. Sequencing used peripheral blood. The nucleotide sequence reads TGCAGCGTTGAGCCGGACTTCACTGAAGCTTTCTTT. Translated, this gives CSVEPDFTEAFF.